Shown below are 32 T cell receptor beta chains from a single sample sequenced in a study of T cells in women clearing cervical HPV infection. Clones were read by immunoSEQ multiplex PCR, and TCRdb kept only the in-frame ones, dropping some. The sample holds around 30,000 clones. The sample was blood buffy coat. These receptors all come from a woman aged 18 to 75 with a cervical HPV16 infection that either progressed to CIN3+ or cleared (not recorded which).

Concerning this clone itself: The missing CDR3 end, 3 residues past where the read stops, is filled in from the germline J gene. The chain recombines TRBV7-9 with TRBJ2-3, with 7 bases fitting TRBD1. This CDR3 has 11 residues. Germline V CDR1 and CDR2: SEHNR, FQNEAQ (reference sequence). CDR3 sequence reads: CASTLGQTQYF. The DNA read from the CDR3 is TGTGCCAGCACCCTGGGACAGACG.

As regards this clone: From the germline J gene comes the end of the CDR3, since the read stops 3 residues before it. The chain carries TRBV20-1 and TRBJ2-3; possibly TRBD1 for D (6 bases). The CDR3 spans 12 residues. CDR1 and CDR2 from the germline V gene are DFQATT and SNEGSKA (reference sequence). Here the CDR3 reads CSAIADSPTQYF. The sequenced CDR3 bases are TGCAGTGCTATTGCGGACAGCCCGACG.

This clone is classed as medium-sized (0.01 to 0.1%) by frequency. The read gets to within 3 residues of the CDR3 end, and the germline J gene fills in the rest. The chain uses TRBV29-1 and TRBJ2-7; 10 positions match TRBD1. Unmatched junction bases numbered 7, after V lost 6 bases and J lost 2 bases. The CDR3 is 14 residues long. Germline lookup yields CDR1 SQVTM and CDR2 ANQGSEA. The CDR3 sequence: CSVCGTGETYEQYF. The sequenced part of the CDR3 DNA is TGCAGCGTATGCGGGACAGGGGAAACCTACGAG.

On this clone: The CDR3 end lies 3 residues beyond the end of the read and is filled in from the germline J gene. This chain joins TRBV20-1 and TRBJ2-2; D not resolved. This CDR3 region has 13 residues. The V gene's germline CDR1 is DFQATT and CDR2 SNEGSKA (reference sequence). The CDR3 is CSAEGLSNEKLFF. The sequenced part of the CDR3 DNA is TGCAGTGCAGAAGGGCTGTCTAATGAAAAG.

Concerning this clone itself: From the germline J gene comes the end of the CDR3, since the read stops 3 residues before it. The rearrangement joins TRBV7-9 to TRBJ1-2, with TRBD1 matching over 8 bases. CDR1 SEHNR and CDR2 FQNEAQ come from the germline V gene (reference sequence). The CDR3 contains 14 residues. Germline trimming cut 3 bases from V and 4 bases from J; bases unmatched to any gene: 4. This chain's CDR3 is CASSFDRGFYGYTF. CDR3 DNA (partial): TGTGCCAGCAGCTTCGACAGGGGCTTCTATGGC. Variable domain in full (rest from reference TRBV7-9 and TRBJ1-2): DTGVSQNPRHKITKRGQNVTFRCDPISEHNRLYWYRQTLGQGPEFLTYFQNEAQLEKSRLLSDRFSAERPKGSFSTLEIQRTEQGDSAMYLCASSFDRGFYGYTFGSGTRLTVV.

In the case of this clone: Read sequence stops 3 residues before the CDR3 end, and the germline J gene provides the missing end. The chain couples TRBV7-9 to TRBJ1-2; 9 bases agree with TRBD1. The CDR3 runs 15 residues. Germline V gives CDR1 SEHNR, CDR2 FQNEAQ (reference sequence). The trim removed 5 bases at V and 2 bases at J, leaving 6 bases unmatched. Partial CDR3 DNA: TGTGCCAGCAGCCACAGGGGGCGCAGAAACTATGGC. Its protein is CASSHRGRRNYG. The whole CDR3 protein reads CASSHRGRRNYGYTF.

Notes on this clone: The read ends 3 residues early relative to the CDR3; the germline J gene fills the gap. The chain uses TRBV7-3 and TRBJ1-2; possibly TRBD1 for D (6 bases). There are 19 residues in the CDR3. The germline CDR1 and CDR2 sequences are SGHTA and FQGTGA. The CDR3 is CASSLRGLAGGRGVDTYTF. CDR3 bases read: TGTGCCAGCAGCTTAAGGGGACTAGCGGGGGGGCGCGGTGTAGATACC.

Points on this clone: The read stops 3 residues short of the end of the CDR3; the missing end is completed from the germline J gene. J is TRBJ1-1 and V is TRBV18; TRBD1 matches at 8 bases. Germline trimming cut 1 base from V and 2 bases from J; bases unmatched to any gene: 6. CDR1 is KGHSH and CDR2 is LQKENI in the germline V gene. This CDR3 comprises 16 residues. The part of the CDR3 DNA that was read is TGTGCCAGCTCACCACGGTACGACAGGGGAAACACTGAA. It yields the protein CASSPRYDRGNTE. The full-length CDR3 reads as CASSPRYDRGNTEAFF.

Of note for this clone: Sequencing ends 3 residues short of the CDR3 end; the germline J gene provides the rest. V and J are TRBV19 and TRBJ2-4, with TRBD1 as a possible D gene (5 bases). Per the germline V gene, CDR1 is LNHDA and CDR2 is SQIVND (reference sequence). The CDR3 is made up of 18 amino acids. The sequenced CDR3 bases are TGTGCCAGTAGTATAGATCTTAGTCAGGGAAGAGCTAACTATGGT. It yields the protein CASSIDLSQGRANYG. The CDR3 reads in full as CASSIDLSQGRANYGQYF.

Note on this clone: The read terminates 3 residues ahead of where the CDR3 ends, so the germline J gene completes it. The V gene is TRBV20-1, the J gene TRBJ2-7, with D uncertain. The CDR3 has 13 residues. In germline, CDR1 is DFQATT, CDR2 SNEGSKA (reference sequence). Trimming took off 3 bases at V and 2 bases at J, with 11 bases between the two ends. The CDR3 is CSASWQAPYEQYF. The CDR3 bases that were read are TGCAGTGCTAGTTGGCAGGCACCCTACGAG.

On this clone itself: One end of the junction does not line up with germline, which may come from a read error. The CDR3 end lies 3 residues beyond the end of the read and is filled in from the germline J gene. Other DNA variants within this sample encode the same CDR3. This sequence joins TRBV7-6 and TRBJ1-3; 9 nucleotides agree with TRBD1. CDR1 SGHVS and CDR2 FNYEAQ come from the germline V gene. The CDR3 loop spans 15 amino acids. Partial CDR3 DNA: TGTGCCAGCAGCCCTAACCCCGGGACAGGGAACACT. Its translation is CASSPNPGTGNT. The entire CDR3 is CASSPNPGTGNTIYF. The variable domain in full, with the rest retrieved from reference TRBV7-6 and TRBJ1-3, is GAGVSQSPRYKVTKRGQDVALRCDPISGHVSLYWYRQALGQGPEFLTYFNYEAQQDKSGLPNDRFSAERPEGSISTLTIQRTEQRDSAMYRCASSPNPGTGNTIYFGEGSWLTVV.

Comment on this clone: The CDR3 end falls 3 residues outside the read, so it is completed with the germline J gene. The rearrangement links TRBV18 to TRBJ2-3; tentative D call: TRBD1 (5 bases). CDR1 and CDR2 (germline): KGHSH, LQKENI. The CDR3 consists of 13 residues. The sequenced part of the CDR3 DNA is TGTGCCAGCTCACCGGCAGGGCAAGAGACG. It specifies CASSPAGQET. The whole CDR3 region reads CASSPAGQETQYF.

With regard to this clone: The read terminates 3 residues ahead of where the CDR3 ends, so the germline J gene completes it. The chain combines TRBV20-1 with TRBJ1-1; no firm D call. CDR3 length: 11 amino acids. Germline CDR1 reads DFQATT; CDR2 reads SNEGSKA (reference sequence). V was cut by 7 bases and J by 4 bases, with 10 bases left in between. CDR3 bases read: TGCAGTGTACCGAGAGGCACTGAA. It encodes CSVPRGTE. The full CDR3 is CSVPRGTEAFF.

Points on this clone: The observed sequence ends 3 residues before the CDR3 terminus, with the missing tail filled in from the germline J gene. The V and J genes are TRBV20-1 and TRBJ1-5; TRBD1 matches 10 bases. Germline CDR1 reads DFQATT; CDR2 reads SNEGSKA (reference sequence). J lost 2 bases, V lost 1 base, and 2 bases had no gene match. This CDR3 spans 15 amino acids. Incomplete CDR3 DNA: TGCAGTGCTAGAGCGGGGACAGGGGGCAATCAGCCC. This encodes CSARAGTGGNQP. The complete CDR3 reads CSARAGTGGNQPQHF.

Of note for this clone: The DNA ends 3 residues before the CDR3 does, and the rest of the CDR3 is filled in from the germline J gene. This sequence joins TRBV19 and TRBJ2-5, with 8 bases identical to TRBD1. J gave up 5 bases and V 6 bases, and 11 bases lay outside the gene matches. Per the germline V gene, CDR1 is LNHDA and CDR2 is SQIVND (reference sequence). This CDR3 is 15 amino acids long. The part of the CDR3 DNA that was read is TGTGCCAGTAGCCCGACAGGGGTAGTTTCGGAGACC. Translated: CASSPTGVVSET. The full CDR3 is CASSPTGVVSETQYF.

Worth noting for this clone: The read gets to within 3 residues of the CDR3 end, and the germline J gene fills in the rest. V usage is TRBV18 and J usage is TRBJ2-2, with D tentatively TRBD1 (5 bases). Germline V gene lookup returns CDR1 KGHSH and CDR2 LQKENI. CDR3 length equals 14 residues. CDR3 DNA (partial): TGTGCCAGCTCATATGCCTCTGGGGCCAACGTG. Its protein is CASSYASGANV. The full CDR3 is CASSYASGANVLFF.

CDR3: CASSLNPSGEKLFF. CDR3 DNA, as far as it was read: TGTGCCAGCAGCTTAAACCCCTCAGGGGAAAAG. This chain connects TRBV7-2 to TRBJ2-2, with a tentative D call TRBD1 (6 bases). Coverage ceases 3 residues before the CDR3 finishes, and the germline J gene fills in the end. There are 14 residues in the CDR3. The germline V gene has CDR1 SGHTA and CDR2 FQGNSA.

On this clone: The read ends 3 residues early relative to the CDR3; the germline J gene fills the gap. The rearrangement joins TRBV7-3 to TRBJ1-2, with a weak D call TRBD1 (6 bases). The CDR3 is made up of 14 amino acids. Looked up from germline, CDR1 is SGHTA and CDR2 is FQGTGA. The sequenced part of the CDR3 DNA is TGTGCCAGCAGTAGGGGGACTATGACAGATACC. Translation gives CASSRGTMTDT. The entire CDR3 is CASSRGTMTDTYTF.

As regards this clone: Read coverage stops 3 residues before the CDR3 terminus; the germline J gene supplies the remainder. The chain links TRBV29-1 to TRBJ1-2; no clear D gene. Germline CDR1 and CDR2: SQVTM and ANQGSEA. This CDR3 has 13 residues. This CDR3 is CSVEGGTSYDYTF. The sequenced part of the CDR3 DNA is TGCAGCGTTGAAGGCGGCACCTCCTACGAC.

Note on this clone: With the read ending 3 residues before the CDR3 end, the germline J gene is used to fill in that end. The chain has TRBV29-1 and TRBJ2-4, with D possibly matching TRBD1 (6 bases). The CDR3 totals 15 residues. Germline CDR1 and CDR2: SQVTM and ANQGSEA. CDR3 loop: CSVEERGQELNGQYF. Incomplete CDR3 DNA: TGCAGCGTTGAAGAAAGGGGACAAGAACTAAATGGT.

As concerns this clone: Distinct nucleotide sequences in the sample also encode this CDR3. CDR3 DNA (partial): TGCAGTGCCGTGGGTTCCGGGGGGGCGAACACCGGGGAG. It is translated as CSAVGSGGANTGE. The entire CDR3 sequence reads CSAVGSGGANTGELFF. This sequence joins TRBV20-1 and TRBJ2-2; 8 bases agree with TRBD2. The read falls 3 residues short of the CDR3 end, and the missing part is taken from the germline J gene. Looked up from germline, CDR1 is DFQATT and CDR2 is SNEGSKA (reference sequence). V lost 6 bases to trimming and J lost 0 bases; unmatched junction nucleotides: 9. CDR3 length equals 16 residues.

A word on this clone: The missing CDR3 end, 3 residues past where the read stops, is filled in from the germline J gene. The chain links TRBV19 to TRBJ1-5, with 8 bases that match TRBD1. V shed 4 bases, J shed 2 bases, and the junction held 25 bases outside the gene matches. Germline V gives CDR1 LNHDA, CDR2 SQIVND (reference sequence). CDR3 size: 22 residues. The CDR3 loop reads CASSRLAGRGRTVPLGNQPQHF. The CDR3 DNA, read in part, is TGTGCCAGTAGTAGGTTAGCGGGCAGGGGGCGCACCGTGCCCTTGGGCAATCAGCCC.

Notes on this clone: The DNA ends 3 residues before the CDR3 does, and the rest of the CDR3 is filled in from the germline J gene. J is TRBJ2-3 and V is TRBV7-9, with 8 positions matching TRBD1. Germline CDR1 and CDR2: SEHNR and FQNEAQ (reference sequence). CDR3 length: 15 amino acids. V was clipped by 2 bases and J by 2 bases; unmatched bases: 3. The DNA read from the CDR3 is TGTGCCAGCAGCTTATACAGGGGGGCCACAGATACG. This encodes CASSLYRGATDT. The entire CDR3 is CASSLYRGATDTQYF.

The CDR3 sequence is CASRGSMGPEAFF. The covered CDR3 bases are TGTGCCAGTAGGGGATCGATGGGGCCTGAA. The V gene is TRBV19, the J gene TRBJ1-1; tentatively, D is TRBD1 (5 bases). The read is 3 residues too short to cover the CDR3 end, so that end is filled in from the germline J gene. The V and J ends lost 6 bases and 6 bases respectively, with 14 bases between them. The CDR3 is made up of 13 amino acids. From germline, CDR1 is LNHDA and CDR2 SQIVND (reference sequence). The variable domain in full, completed from reference TRBV19 and TRBJ1-1, reads DGGITQSPKYLFRKEGQNVTLSCEQNLNHDAMYWYRQDPGQGLRLIYYSQIVNDFQKGDIAEGYSVSREKKESFPLTVTSAQKNPTAFYLCASRGSMGPEAFFGQGTRLTVV.

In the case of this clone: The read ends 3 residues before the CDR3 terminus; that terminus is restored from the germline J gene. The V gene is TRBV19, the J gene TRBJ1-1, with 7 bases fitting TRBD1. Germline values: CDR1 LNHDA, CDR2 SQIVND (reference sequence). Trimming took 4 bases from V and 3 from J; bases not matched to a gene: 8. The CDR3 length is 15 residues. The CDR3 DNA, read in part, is TGTGCCAGTAGTAGACAGGGAGGGATTTACACTGAA. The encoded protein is CASSRQGGIYTE. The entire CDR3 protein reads CASSRQGGIYTEAFF.

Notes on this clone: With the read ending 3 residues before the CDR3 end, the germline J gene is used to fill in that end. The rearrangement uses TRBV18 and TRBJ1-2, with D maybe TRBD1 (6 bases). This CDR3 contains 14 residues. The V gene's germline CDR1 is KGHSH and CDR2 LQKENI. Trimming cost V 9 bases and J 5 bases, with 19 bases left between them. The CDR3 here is CASTGGQPEYGYTF. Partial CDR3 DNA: TGTGCCAGTACCGGGGGGCAGCCCGAATATGGC.

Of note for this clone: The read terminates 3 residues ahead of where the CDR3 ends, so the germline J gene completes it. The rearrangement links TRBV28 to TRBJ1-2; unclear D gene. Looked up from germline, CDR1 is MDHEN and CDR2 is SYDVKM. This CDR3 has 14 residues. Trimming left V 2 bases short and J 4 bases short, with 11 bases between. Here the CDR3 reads CASSLRAFAYGYTF. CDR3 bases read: TGTGCCAGCAGTTTAAGAGCGTTCGCCTATGGC.

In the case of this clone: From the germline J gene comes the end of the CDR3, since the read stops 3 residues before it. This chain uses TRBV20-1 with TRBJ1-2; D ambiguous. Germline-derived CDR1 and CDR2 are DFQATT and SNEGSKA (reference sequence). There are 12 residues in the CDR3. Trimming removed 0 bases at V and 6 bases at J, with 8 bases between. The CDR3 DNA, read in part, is TGCAGTGCTAGAGATAGCGCCGATGGC. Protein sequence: CSARDSADG. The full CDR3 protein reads CSARDSADGYTF.

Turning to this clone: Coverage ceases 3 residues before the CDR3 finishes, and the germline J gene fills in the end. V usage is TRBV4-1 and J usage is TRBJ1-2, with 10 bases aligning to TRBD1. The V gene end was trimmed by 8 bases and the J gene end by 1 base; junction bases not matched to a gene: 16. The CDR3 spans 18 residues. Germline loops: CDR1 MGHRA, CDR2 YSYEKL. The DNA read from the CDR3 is TGCGCCAGCGTCCCAAGCCCGGGACAGGGGACCCTTAACTATGGC. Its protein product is CASVPSPGQGTLNYG. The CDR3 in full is CASVPSPGQGTLNYGYTF.

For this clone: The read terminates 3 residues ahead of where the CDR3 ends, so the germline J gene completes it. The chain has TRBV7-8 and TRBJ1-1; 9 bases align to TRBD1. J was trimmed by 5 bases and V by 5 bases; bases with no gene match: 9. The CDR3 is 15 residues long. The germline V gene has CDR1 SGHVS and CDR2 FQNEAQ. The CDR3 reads CASSRGTGKITEAFF. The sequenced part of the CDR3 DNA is TGTGCCAGCAGCCGAGGGACAGGGAAAATTACTGAA.

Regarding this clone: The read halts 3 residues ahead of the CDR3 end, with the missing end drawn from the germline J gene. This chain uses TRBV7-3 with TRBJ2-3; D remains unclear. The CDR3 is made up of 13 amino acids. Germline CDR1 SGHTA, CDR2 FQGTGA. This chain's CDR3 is CASSLHRLETQYF. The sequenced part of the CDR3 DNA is TGTGCCAGCAGCTTACATAGGCTAGAGACG.

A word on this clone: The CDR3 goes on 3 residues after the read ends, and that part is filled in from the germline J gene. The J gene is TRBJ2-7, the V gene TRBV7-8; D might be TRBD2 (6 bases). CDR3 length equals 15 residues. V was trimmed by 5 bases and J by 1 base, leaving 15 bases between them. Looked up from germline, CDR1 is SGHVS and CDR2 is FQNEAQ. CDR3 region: CASSPNVGGSYEQYF. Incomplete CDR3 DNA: TGTGCCAGCAGCCCAAACGTGGGGGGTTCCTACGAG.